This T cell receptor (beta chain) appears in the sequencing data of a study of CD8 T cells in ankylosing spondylitis. Study outcomes and limitations: Typical of ankylosing spondylitis blood, it appeared, was a TCR beta motif of fewer than ten highly homologous variants.

On this clonotype itself: Its antigen is undetermined.

As the method for making TCR beta libraries, quantitative 5'-RACE with molecular barcodes was used. TCRdb reprocessed the 5' RACE reads via MiXCR and lists one record per CDR3 protein. The sample includes over 700,000 distinct CDR3 sequences, 15% to 20% of them seen just once. Sample: blood, either unsorted or a sorted T cell fraction (not recorded which). The receptor comes from a male donor with ankylosing spondylitis.

The CDR3 region has the DNA TGCGCCAGCAGCCAATCCGCTGTGGGACTATCGATCACAGATACGCAGTATTTT. Translated: CASSQSAVGLSITDTQYF. The genes are TRBV4-1 and TRBJ2-3, with TRBD2 matching 7 bases. Trimming took 2 bases from V and 2 from J; bases not matched to a gene: 13. Germline assignment: CDR1 MGHRA and CDR2 YSYEKL. The length of the CDR3 is 18 residues.